This T cell receptor beta chain stems from a study of blood T cells in healthy people across ages. General study results and limits: Total diversity from one million sequenced T cells was likely underestimated.

The germline CDR1 and CDR2 sequences are KGHSH and LQKENI. V lost 4 bases and J 8 bases, leaving 14 bases between the germline ends. The CDR3 totals 13 residues. A word on this clonotype: The antigen is undetermined.

Combining a sample-barcoded 5' primer with a J-beta primer mix, a second PCR ran for about 6 to 12 cycles. Every sample gave at least 3 million paired-end reads containing CDR3. Each CDR3 protein is one row after TCRdb ran MiXCR on the 5' RACE reads. The sample contains about 1.5 million distinct CDR3 sequences, about 43% of which appear only once. Sequencing was done on a sample of blood. J is TRBJ1-2 and V is TRBV18, with D uncertain. The origin of this receptor is a woman in her late teens or twenties in good health. DNA of the CDR3: TGTGCCAGCTCACAAGACCGCGACGGGGGCTACACCTTC. Its protein is CASSQDRDGGYTF.